This T cell receptor (beta chain) derives from a study of blood T cells in healthy people across ages. Combining a sample-barcoded 5' primer with a J-beta primer mix, a second PCR ran for roughly 7 to 12 cycles. Each CDR3 protein gets one entry after TCRdb re-called the 5' RACE reads with MiXCR. The sample lists 800,000 to 950,000 distinct CDR3 sequences, around 46% occurring once. This clonotype was picked up a small number of times. This clonotype originated in a man aged 25 to 40 in good health. Sample: blood.

DNA for the CDR3: TGCGCCAGCAGCCAAGATAGACAGGGGGCGCGATTAACTGAAGCTTTCTTT. Translation: CASSQDRQGARLTEAFF. The V gene is TRBV4-3, the J gene TRBJ1-1; 10 bases agree with TRBD1. Unmatched junction bases numbered 9, after V lost 0 bases and J lost 5 bases. The CDR3 is 17 residues long. Germline CDR1 and CDR2: LGHNA and YSLEER.